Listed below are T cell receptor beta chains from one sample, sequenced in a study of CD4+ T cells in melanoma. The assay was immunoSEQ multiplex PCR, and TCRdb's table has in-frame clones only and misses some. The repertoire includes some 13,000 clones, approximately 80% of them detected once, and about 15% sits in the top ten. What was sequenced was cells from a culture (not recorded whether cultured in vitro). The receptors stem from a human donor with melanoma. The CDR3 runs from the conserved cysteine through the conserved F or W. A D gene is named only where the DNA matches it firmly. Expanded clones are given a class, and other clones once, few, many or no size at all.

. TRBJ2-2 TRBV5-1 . TGCGCCAGCGGGGGCCTCGGGACTCCAACCGGGGAGCTGTTTTTT CASGGLGTPTGELFF
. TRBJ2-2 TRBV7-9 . TGTGCCAGCAGCTTAGGGAAGTGGCAGAACACCGGGGAGCTGTTTTTT CASSLGKWQNTGELFF
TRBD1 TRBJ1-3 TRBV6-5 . TGTGCCTCCAGGGGGCGGAACTCTGGAAACACCATATATTTT CASRGRNSGNTIYF
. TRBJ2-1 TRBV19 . TGTGCCAGTAGTATCAAAGGCGGCAGTTACAATGAGCAGTTCTTC CASSIKGGSYNEQFF
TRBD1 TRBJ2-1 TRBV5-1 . TGCGCCAGCAGTTCAGACAGGGGCTCCTACAATGAGCAGTTCTTC CASSSDRGSYNEQFF
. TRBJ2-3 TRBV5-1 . TGCGCCAGCAACCCTCGGAGCCAGCGGGGCACAGATACGCAGTATTTT CASNPRSQRGTDTQYF
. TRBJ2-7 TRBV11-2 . TGTGCCAGCAGCTTAGGTAGTTCCTACGAGCAGTACTTC CASSLGSSYEQYF
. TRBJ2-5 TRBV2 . TGTGCCAGCACTGCCGAGTATGGGACCCAGTACTTC CASTAEYGTQYF
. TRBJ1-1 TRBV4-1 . TGCGCCAGCAGCCGAGATTACGGGCCGGCGAACACTGAAGCTTTCTTT CASSRDYGPANTEAFF
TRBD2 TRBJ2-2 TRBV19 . TGTGCCAGTAGTATGTTTCTTTCGACTAGCGGGGGCACCGGGGAGCTGTTTTTT CASSMFLSTSGGTGELFF
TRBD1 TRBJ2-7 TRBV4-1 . TGCGCCAGCAGCCAAGGACAGGGAATAACCTACGAGCAGTACTTC CASSQGQGITYEQYF
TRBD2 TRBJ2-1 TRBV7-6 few TGTGCCAGCGCGGGGGGGGCGAAAGGTGAGCAGTTCTTC CASAGGAKGEQFF
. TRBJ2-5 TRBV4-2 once TGTGCCAGCAGCTTCCCAGGGACAGAGACCCAGTACTTC CASSFPGTETQYF
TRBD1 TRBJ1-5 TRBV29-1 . TGCAGCGTGGGGACAGGGACTAATCAGCCCCAGCATTTT CSVGTGTNQPQHF
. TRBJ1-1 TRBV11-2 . TGTGCCAGCAGCTTAGATCCTTGGACAGATGCGAACACTGAAGCTTTCTTT CASSLDPWTDANTEAFF